Sequencing of this T cell receptor (beta chain) was carried out in a study of blood T cell repertoires in COVID-19. Whole-study context: Collection of acute and convalescent COVID-19 samples took place in the United States, Italy and Spain. Sources were T cells, B-cell-depleted T cells, or PBMCs; the material itself was cDNA or gDNA.

How the authors handled the data: Reference gene primer amplification gave estimated nucleated cell counts. Data came from immunoSEQ multiplex PCR; TCRdb stores just in-frame clones and leaves some out. Clone size and V and J calls were adopted from that table, with D and trimming inferred from the DNA. The sample includes 50,000 to 60,000 clones, more than 70% seen only once; the top ten take around 9.3%. V shed 0 bases and J 3 bases; nucleotides not matched to a gene: 2. Germline V gene lookup returns CDR1 SGHRS and CDR2 YFSETQ. There are 16 residues in the CDR3. This clone was counted between two and nine times.

Input material: peripheral blood. The chain is built from TRBV5-1 and TRBJ2-7; the match to TRBD2 covers 14 bases. The sequence came from a man aged 55-75 years with active COVID-19. CDR3: CASSLEGTSGGYEQYF. CDR3 sequence (DNA): TGCGCCAGCAGCTTGGAAGGGACTAGCGGGGGCTACGAGCAGTACTTC.